One and the same sample provided the 30 T cell receptor beta chains below, sequenced in a study of T cells after yellow fever vaccination. TCRdb reprocessed the 5' RACE reads via MiXCR and lists one record per CDR3 protein. Here the sample spans roughly 320,000 distinct CDR3 sequences, over 8.5% being singletons. The material was CD4+ T cells sorted from PBMCs, obtained 45 days after the yellow fever booster vaccination. The receptors come from a man aged 18-30 years who received the YFV17D yellow fever vaccine.

This clonotype was seen repeatedly, ten times or more. The J gene is TRBJ2-3, the V gene TRBV7-9, with TRBD1 matching 8 bases. This CDR3 spans 15 amino acids. V shed 1 base, J shed 0 bases, and the junction held 0 bases outside the gene matches. Per germline, CDR1 SEHNR and CDR2 FQNEAQ (reference sequence). CDR3 DNA sequence: TGTGCCAGCAGCTTAGGGACAGGGAGCACAGATACGCAGTATTTT. This gives the protein CASSLGTGSTDTQYF.

This clonotype was seen a handful of times. J is TRBJ2-1 and V is TRBV6-2 or TRBV6-3; D tentatively fits TRBD1 or TRBD2 (5 bases each). V lost 2 bases and J lost 2, with 13 bases in between. Germline V gene data show CDR1 as MNHEY and CDR2 as SVGEGT. CDR3 length equals 16 residues. This chain's CDR3 is CASSYRSGPPYNEQFF. The DNA of the CDR3 is TGTGCCAGCAGTTACCGGTCGGGACCTCCCTACAATGAGCAGTTCTTC.

At least ten counts were recorded for this clonotype. The chain employs TRBV3-1 and TRBJ2-1; D is uncertain. Deletions cut 4 bases from V and 0 bases from J, with 13 bases between. Germline lookup yields CDR1 LGHDT and CDR2 YNNKEL (reference sequence). The CDR3 spans 16 residues. CDR3 DNA sequence: TGTGCCAGCAGCCTTGGCTCAGGCGGCTCCTACAATGAGCAGTTCTTC. This encodes CASSLGSGGSYNEQFF.

This clonotype was observed a handful of times. V and J are TRBV3-1 and TRBJ1-1; 9 bases align to TRBD1. The junction had 3 bases not matched to a gene; V was cut back by 1 base and J by 6 bases. The CDR3 length is 14 residues. Germline V gives CDR1 LGHDT, CDR2 YNNKEL (reference sequence). CDR3 sequence reads: CASSQGGTGPEAFF. The CDR3 DNA is TGTGCCAGCAGCCAAGGTGGGACAGGGCCTGAAGCTTTCTTT.

This rearrangement joins TRBV6-2 or TRBV6-3 to TRBJ2-3; 11 bases match TRBD2. Trimming at V came to 8 bases and at J to 6 bases, leaving 10 bases not matched to a gene. Per the germline V gene, CDR1 is MNHEY and CDR2 is SVGEGT. CDR3 size: 15 residues. The CDR3 here is CASLDSGGAMDTQYF. The CDR3 region has the DNA TGTGCCAGCTTGGATAGCGGGGGGGCCATGGATACGCAGTATTTT.

This clonotype has ten or more counts. The chain joins TRBV10-3 to TRBJ1-5, with D perhaps TRBD1 (5 bases). Germline lookup yields CDR1 ENHRY and CDR2 SYGVKD. The CDR3 loop spans 13 amino acids. V gave up 3 bases and J gave up 6 bases, with 9 bases separating them. As DNA, the CDR3 is TGTGCCATCAGTGATGGCGGGGGTCAGCCCCAGCATTTT. Its translation: CAISDGGGQPQHF.

This clonotype was observed a few times. CDR3 amino acids: CASSLASGVREQYV. CDR3 in DNA: TGCGCCAGCAGCTTGGCTAGCGGGGTTAGAGAGCAGTACGTC. The chain is built from TRBV5-1 and TRBJ2-7, with 9 bases that match TRBD2. The ends lost 0 bases at V and 7 bases at J; junction bases unmatched: 5. The CDR3 sequence is 14 residues long. Per germline, CDR1 SGHRS and CDR2 YFSETQ.

This clonotype was picked up a small number of times. This rearrangement joins TRBV4-2 to TRBJ2-2, with 8 nucleotides matching TRBD1. J lost 1 base, V lost 3 bases, and 4 bases had no gene match. Per the germline V gene, CDR1 is LGHNA and CDR2 is YNFKEQ. This CDR3 comprises 16 residues. The CDR3 nucleotides read TGTGCCAGCAGCCATGGACAGGGCGGGAACACCGGGGAGCTGTTTTTT. This sequence encodes CASSHGQGGNTGELFF.

This clonotype was picked up many times. This chain links TRBV7-2 with TRBJ2-7; D remains unclear. This CDR3 spans 13 amino acids. The germline gives CDR1 SGHTA, CDR2 FQGNSA. Between the trimmed V and J ends, which lost 6 bases and 6 bases, there was a span of 15 bases. DNA of the CDR3: TGTGCCAGCAGTCTGGGTAATCGGCGCGAGCAGTACTTC. Protein product: CASSLGNRREQYF.

This clonotype appeared a few times. This chain joins TRBV7-2 and TRBJ2-1; D uncertain. Trimming shortened V by 0 bases and J by 7 bases, and 7 bases separated the two germline ends. This CDR3 is 13 amino acids long. CDR1 and CDR2 from the germline V gene are SGHTA and FQGNSA. The CDR3 coding sequence is TGTGCCAGCAGCTTAGCTAGCTGGAATGAGCAGTTCTTC. Its protein is CASSLASWNEQFF.

This clonotype was detected only a few times. The chain links TRBV29-1 to TRBJ2-6, with D perhaps TRBD2 (5 bases). This CDR3 has 14 residues. CDR1 and CDR2 (germline): SQVTM, ANQGSEA. V was trimmed by 6 bases and J by 3 bases, leaving 12 bases between them. In nucleotides, the CDR3 is TGCAGCGTCCGGGAAGGGAATGGGGCCAACGTCCTGACTTTC. Translation: CSVREGNGANVLTF.

This clonotype was seen repeatedly, ten times or more. This rearrangement joins TRBV6-2 or TRBV6-3 to TRBJ2-5; TRBD1 matches 10 bases. CDR3 length: 14 amino acids. V lost 6 bases and J lost 4; bases outside the gene matches: 5. CDR1 and CDR2 from the germline V gene are MNHEY and SVGEGT. The CDR3 reads CASRSRDRGETQYF. In DNA form, the CDR3 reads TGTGCCAGCAGATCCAGGGACAGGGGAGAGACCCAGTACTTC.

In its sample, this clonotype was seen a few times. The chain couples TRBV4-1 to TRBJ2-5; D is unclear. The V gene lost 2 bases and the J gene lost 5 bases, with 6 bases spanning the gap. CDR3 length: 12 residues. Germline assignment: CDR1 MGHRA and CDR2 YSYEKL. CDR3 in DNA: TGCGCCAGCAGCCAACTTCATGAGACCCAGTACTTC. It is translated as CASSQLHETQYF.

The gene calls are TRBV7-2 and TRBJ2-1, with 9 bases lining up with TRBD2. From germline, CDR1 is SGHTA and CDR2 FQGNSA. The CDR3 is 17 amino acids. Trimming cost V 5 bases and J 0 bases; bases outside gene matches: 8. The chain's CDR3 is CASSGAGGHSSYNEQFF. In DNA form, the CDR3 reads TGTGCCAGCAGCGGGGCGGGGGGGCACAGCTCCTACAATGAGCAGTTCTTC.

This clonotype was seen only a few times. In DNA, the CDR3 is TGTGCCATCAGTGATCGGAAGGGTAGCACAGATACGCAGTATTTT. It codes for CAISDRKGSTDTQYF. The V call is TRBV10-3, the J call TRBJ2-3; D is uncertain. The CDR3 has 15 amino acids. Between the trimmed V and J ends, which lost 3 bases and 0 bases, there was a span of 10 bases. The germline V gene has CDR1 ENHRY and CDR2 SYGVKD.

This chain links TRBV18 with TRBJ2-4, with TRBD1 as a possible D gene (6 bases). Germline loops: CDR1 KGHSH, CDR2 LQKENI. The V and J ends lost 3 bases and 0 bases respectively, with 15 bases between them. CDR3 length: 17 amino acids. The CDR3 DNA reads TGTGCCAGCTCACCTCCAAAGGACAGACTAGCCAAAAACATTCAGTACTTC. Protein sequence: CASSPPKDRLAKNIQYF.

V and J are TRBV18 and TRBJ2-2; 7 positions agree with TRBD2. The CDR3 sequence is 15 residues long. Trimming cost V 3 bases and J 3 bases; bases outside gene matches: 4. Germline lookup yields CDR1 KGHSH and CDR2 LQKENI. The CDR3 reads CASSPLAGDTGELFF. CDR3 bases: TGTGCCAGCTCACCCCTCGCGGGGGACACCGGGGAGCTGTTTTTT. The full variable domain, with the rest looked up from reference TRBV18 and TRBJ2-2, is NAGVMQNPRHLVRRRGQEARLRCSPMKGHSHVYWYRQLPEEGLKFMVYLQKENIIDESGMPKERFSAEFPKEGPSILRIQQVVRGDSAAYFCASSPLAGDTGELFFGEGSRLTVL.

The chain links TRBV5-1 to TRBJ2-3, with a possible D match to TRBD2 (5 bases). CDR3 length: 15 residues. V lost 4 bases and J 1 base, leaving 13 bases between the germline ends. Germline-derived CDR1 and CDR2 are SGHRS and YFSETQ. The CDR3 DNA sequence: TGCGCCAGCAGCGCGGTAGCGAGTCGCACAGATACGCAGTATTTT. The encoded protein is CASSAVASRTDTQYF.

This clonotype was recorded a few times. This chain uses TRBV6-1 with TRBJ1-1, with no clear D. Trimming shortened V by 6 bases and J by 2 bases, and 10 bases separated the two germline ends. This CDR3 region has 13 residues. Germline CDR1 and CDR2: MNHNS and SASEGT. The CDR3 DNA reads as TGTGCCAGCAGGTTTTTGGGCAACACTGAAGCTTTCTTT. Translating it yields CASRFLGNTEAFF.

Many counts were recorded for this clonotype. The chain combines TRBV7-9 with TRBJ2-5, with 7 bases aligning to TRBD1. The CDR3 sequence is 16 residues long. Losses at the gene ends were 2 bases for V and 5 bases for J; bases not matched to a gene: 11. Germline V lookup: CDR1 SEHNR, CDR2 FQNEAQ (reference sequence). The CDR3 nucleotides read TGTGCCAGCAGCTTATTAAGGGATCTAGGGGGCGAGACCCAGTACTTC. Its protein is CASSLLRDLGGETQYF.

This chain joins TRBV20-1 and TRBJ2-5, with a weak D call TRBD2 (6 bases). The length of the CDR3 is 14 residues. Trimming shortened V by 1 base and J by 2 bases, and 11 bases separated the two germline ends. Per the germline V gene, CDR1 is DFQATT and CDR2 is SNEGSKA (reference sequence). DNA for the CDR3: TGCAGTGCTAGAGTTTCGCGGGGACAAGAGACCCAGTACTTC. Amino acids: CSARVSRGQETQYF.

This clonotype showed up just a few times. The chain couples TRBV5-1 to TRBJ2-2; D not resolved. Trimming took 3 bases from V and 2 from J, leaving 11 bases between them. CDR1 is SGHRS, CDR2 YFSETQ, per germline. The CDR3 spans 15 residues. The CDR3: CASSWNNGNTGELFF. The CDR3 DNA follows: TGCGCCAGCAGCTGGAATAACGGAAACACCGGGGAGCTGTTTTTT.

The chain recombines TRBV9 with TRBJ1-6; D not resolved. Germline-derived CDR1 and CDR2 are SGDLS and YYNGEE. Trimming stripped 0 bases from V and 7 bases from J, with 11 bases between. The CDR3 extends over 15 amino acids. In DNA form, the CDR3 reads TGTGCCAGCAGCGTAGATGTCGGGGAAAATTCACCCCTCCACTTT. Protein: CASSVDVGENSPLHF.

The V call is TRBV30, the J call TRBJ1-1; D is unclear. Germline V lookup: CDR1 GTSNPN, CDR2 SVGIG (reference sequence). The ends were cut back, 2 bases at V and 3 bases at J, with 4 bases in the middle. The CDR3 has 11 amino acids. In DNA, the CDR3 is TGTGCCTGGAGTTCTTACACTGAAGCTTTCTTT. Its protein product is CAWSSYTEAFF.

The chain is built from TRBV5-1 and TRBJ2-3; weak D call: TRBD1 (5 bases). The CDR3 runs to 16 residues. Germline V gene lookup returns CDR1 SGHRS and CDR2 YFSETQ. With 0 bases removed from V and 0 bases from J, the gap between germline ends came to 11 bases. The CDR3 nucleotides read TGCGCCAGCAGCTTGGGGCGCAGGGCCAGCACAGATACGCAGTATTTT. Its protein product is CASSLGRRASTDTQYF.

This clonotype occurred a few times. V gene TRBV5-1 combines with J gene TRBJ1-4; 8 positions match TRBD1. The CDR3 extends over 15 amino acids. V shed 4 bases, J shed 7 bases, and the junction held 9 bases outside the gene matches. CDR1 SGHRS and CDR2 YFSETQ come from the germline V gene. CDR3 DNA sequence: TGCGCCAGCAGCCCGGACAGGGACAGTTTTGAAAAACTGTTTTTT. It is translated as CASSPDRDSFEKLFF.

This clonotype was observed a few times. The rearrangement uses TRBV7-2 and TRBJ2-3; D is perhaps TRBD1 (5 bases). Germline CDR1 reads SGHTA; CDR2 reads FQGNSA. CDR3 size: 16 residues. V was pared by 4 bases and J by 0 bases, with 14 bases between. DNA for the CDR3: TGTGCCAGCAGCTACTCCAGGGTGTCGAGCACAGATACGCAGTATTTT. It is translated as CASSYSRVSSTDTQYF.

V and J are TRBV6-2 or TRBV6-3 and TRBJ2-7, with a tentative D call TRBD2 (5 bases). The germline V gene encodes CDR1 MNHEY and CDR2 SVGEGT. The CDR3 length is 14 residues. V lost 0 bases, J lost 0 bases, and 6 bases lay in between. CDR3 bases: TGTGCCAGCAGTTACTCAGCGGTCTCCTACGAGCAGTACGTC. Translation: CASSYSAVSYEQYV.

This clonotype occurred a few times. This rearrangement joins TRBV7-2 to TRBJ1-1, with D maybe TRBD1 (5 bases). The V end lost 1 base, the J end lost 0 bases, and 15 bases lay between the germline ends. Germline CDR1 is SGHTA and CDR2 is FQGNSA. There are 17 residues in the CDR3. The DNA of the CDR3 is TGTGCCAGCAGCTTAGGGGGACGGTGGAACATGAACACTGAAGCTTTCTTT. Translated: CASSLGGRWNMNTEAFF. Combining the CDR3 with reference TRBV7-2 and TRBJ1-1 gives the whole variable domain GAGVSQSPSNKVTEKGKDVELRCDPISGHTALYWYRQSLGQGLEFLIYFQGNSAPDKSGLPSDRFSAERTGGSVSTLTIQRTQQEDSAVYLCASSLGGRWNMNTEAFFGQGTRLTVV.

The rearrangement joins TRBV20-1 to TRBJ1-4, with D perhaps TRBD1 (6 bases). The CDR3 consists of 14 residues. Per the germline V gene, CDR1 is DFQATT and CDR2 is SNEGSKA (reference sequence). The V and J ends lost 1 base and 8 bases respectively, with 14 bases between them. The CDR3 nucleotides read TGCAGTGCTAGAGGGGGGCAGGGGAACGAAAAACTGTTTTTT. Translation: CSARGGQGNEKLFF.